One and the same sample provided the 24 T cell receptor beta chains below, sequenced in a study of cytomegalovirus exposure and HLA in healthy donors (dated by TCRdb to about 2017). Library prep was done by the immunoSEQ multiplex PCR assay. For the multiplex PCR, a mixture combining 60 forward primers for TCR Vbeta segments and 13 reverse primers for TCR Jbeta segments was used. Sourced from immuneACCESS, this table was stored by TCRdb with only in-frame sequences that have V and J called. A share of the clones is absent; for the studies checked, an unresolved V gene accounts for under half, and the remainder has no known explanation. The sample table lists approximately 150,000 clones, 70% to 75% of them with a count of one. Approximately 5% of the sample is taken by the ten largest. Sequencing was done on a sample of PBMCs. All receptors derive from a man younger than 30 in good health and CMV-seropositive.

V usage is TRBV10-2 and J usage is TRBJ2-7; D unclear. CDR1 is WSHSY, CDR2 SAAADI, per germline. Trimming left V 2 bases short and J 4 bases short, with 9 bases between. CDR3 length equals 13 residues. For the CDR3, the DNA is TGCGCCAGCAGTGAGGGCGGAGTGTACGAGCAGTACGTC. Its translation is CASSEGGVYEQYV.

The V and J genes are TRBV5-4 and TRBJ2-2, with D perhaps TRBD2 (6 bases). The CDR3 has 16 residues. V lost 0 bases and J lost 7, with 16 bases in between. Germline V gives CDR1 SGHNT, CDR2 YYREEE (reference sequence). For the CDR3, the DNA is TGTGCCAGCAGCTTGGGAGGGACTCGGATTGTCGGGGAGCTGTTTTTT. As protein: CASSLGGTRIVGELFF.

J is TRBJ1-5 and V is TRBV15; TRBD1 matches 8 bases. The length of the CDR3 is 15 residues. V gave up 3 bases and J gave up 5 bases; unmatched junction bases: 6. Germline values: CDR1 LNHNV, CDR2 YYDKDF (reference sequence). CDR3 in DNA: TGTGCCACCAGCAGGCTGGGACAGGCCCATCAGCCCCAGCATTTT. As protein: CATSRLGQAHQPQHF.

V is TRBV29-1 and J is TRBJ1-5, with D possibly TRBD1 on 5 matching bases. Trimming took 4 bases from V and 5 from J, leaving 12 bases between them. Germline lookup yields CDR1 SQVTM and CDR2 ANQGSEA. This CDR3 contains 13 residues. The DNA for the CDR3 is TGCAGCGTTGCGGACGGGGACTATCAGCCCCAGCATTTT. Protein sequence: CSVADGDYQPQHF.

In DNA, the CDR3 is TGTGCCAGCAGACGGACCCCGGAGGGTCGTGAAAAACTGTTTTTT. It translates to CASRRTPEGREKLFF. The rearrangement links TRBV5-4 to TRBJ1-4; D ambiguous. V was cut by 5 bases and J by 7 bases, with 18 bases left in between. The length of the CDR3 is 15 residues. Germline CDR1 is SGHNT and CDR2 is YYREEE (reference sequence).

The J gene is TRBJ1-6, the V gene TRBV6-5; the D gene is possibly TRBD1 (6 bases). Germline V gene lookup returns CDR1 MNHEY and CDR2 SVGAGI. The CDR3 is 14 amino acids. V lost 3 bases to trimming and J lost 10 bases, with 13 bases between them. CDR3 bases: TGTGCCAGCAGTTATCAGGGGCGGTCATCACCCCTCCACTTT. It codes for CASSYQGRSSPLHF.

This clone turned up a few times. The V call is TRBV5-6, the J call TRBJ2-2; perhaps TRBD1 as D (5 bases). The V end was cut by 4 bases, the J end by 6 bases, with 13 bases between. In germline, CDR1 is SGHDT, CDR2 YYEEEE. This CDR3 region has 14 residues. For the CDR3, the DNA is TGTGCCAGCAGCCTCCCTGGGGCAGCCGGGGAGCTGTTTTTT. It codes for CASSLPGAAGELFF.

The chain recombines TRBV28 with TRBJ2-5; D uncertain. The CDR3 totals 11 residues. The germline V gene encodes CDR1 MDHEN and CDR2 SYDVKM. Trimming stripped 3 bases from V and 4 bases from J, with 3 bases between. CDR3 in DNA: TGTGCCAGCAGTTTCGGAGAGACCCAGTACTTC. Translated, it gives CASSFGETQYF. The full variable domain, rest sourced from reference TRBV28 and TRBJ2-5, is DVKVTQSSRYLVKRTGEKVFLECVQDMDHENMFWYRQDPGLGLRLIYFSYDVKMKEKGDIPEGYSVSREKKERFSLILESASTNQTSMYLCASSFGETQYFGPGTRLLVL.

This chain connects TRBV4-2 to TRBJ2-7; 7 positions agree with TRBD2. The CDR3 runs to 15 residues. Germline assignment: CDR1 LGHNA and CDR2 YNFKEQ. J lost 1 base, V lost 3 bases, and 6 bases had no gene match. In DNA form, the CDR3 reads TGTGCCAGCAGCCAGGGAAAGGGACTATCCTACGAGCAGTACGTC. It codes for CASSQGKGLSYEQYV.

The rearrangement joins TRBV6-1 to TRBJ1-3; no firm D call. Germline values: CDR1 MNHNS, CDR2 SASEGT. Trimming stripped 0 bases from V and 5 bases from J, with 11 bases between. This CDR3 is built from 15 residues. As DNA, the CDR3 is TGTGCCAGCAGTGAAGCATTTGGAGTTAGAAACACCATATATTTT. Its translation: CASSEAFGVRNTIYF.

The chain employs TRBV28 and TRBJ2-5; D remains ambiguous. With 5 bases removed from V and 2 bases from J, the gap between germline ends came to 12 bases. CDR3 length: 14 residues. The germline CDR1 and CDR2 sequences are MDHEN and SYDVKM. The CDR3 DNA reads as TGTGCCAGCAGTCCCCACCAGTCGCAAGAGACCCAGTACTTC. Its translation: CASSPHQSQETQYF. Supplemented by reference TRBV28 and TRBJ2-5, the full variable domain reads DVKVTQSSRYLVKRTGEKVFLECVQDMDHENMFWYRQDPGLGLRLIYFSYDVKMKEKGDIPEGYSVSREKKERFSLILESASTNQTSMYLCASSPHQSQETQYFGPGTRLLVL.

The rearrangement uses TRBV2 and TRBJ2-1; D is perhaps TRBD2 (5 bases). The CDR3 length is 14 residues. Germline CDR1 is SNHLY and CDR2 is FYNNEI. Trimming pared 6 bases from V and 0 bases from J, leaving 9 bases between. The CDR3 DNA is TGTGCCAGCAGGACTGGGAGCTCCTACAATGAGCAGTTCTTC. Protein product: CASRTGSSYNEQFF. The full variable domain, its missing parts supplied by reference TRBV2 and TRBJ2-1, is EPEVTQTPSHQVTQMGQEVILRCVPISNHLYFYWYRQILGQKVEFLVSFYNNEISEKSEIFDDQFSVERPDGSNFTLKIRSTKLEDSAMYFCASRTGSSYNEQFFGPGTRLTVL.

This clone was counted a few times. The V gene is TRBV4-2, the J gene TRBJ2-3; tentative D call: TRBD2 (5 bases). V gave up 4 bases and J gave up 4 bases, with 21 bases separating them. Germline assignment: CDR1 LGHNA and CDR2 YNFKEQ. This CDR3 contains 17 residues. The CDR3 DNA reads TGTGCCAGCAGCCGAACGAGCTTTAGCGATCCCCCAGATACGCAGTATTTT. It translates to CASSRTSFSDPPDTQYF.

The chain is built from TRBV6-5 and TRBJ1-2; 7 bases agree with TRBD1. CDR1 and CDR2 from the germline V gene are MNHEY and SVGAGI. V shed 5 bases, J shed 2 bases, and the junction held 8 bases outside the gene matches. This CDR3 spans 15 amino acids. Here the CDR3 DNA reads TGTGCCAGCAGTCCCTCGGGACAGATGAACTATGGCTACACCTTC. The encoded protein is CASSPSGQMNYGYTF.

The chain recombines TRBV7-2 with TRBJ2-2, with 7 nucleotides matching TRBD1. Germline CDR1 and CDR2: SGHTA and FQGNSA. Trimming at V came to 5 bases and at J to 3 bases, leaving 3 bases not matched to a gene. This CDR3 has 14 residues. The chain's CDR3 is CASSTGTDTGELFF. CDR3 nucleotides: TGTGCCAGCAGCACCGGGACAGACACCGGGGAGCTGTTTTTT.

This chain links TRBV30 with TRBJ2-1, with 8 bases fitting TRBD1. The length of the CDR3 is 14 residues. The V gene's germline CDR1 is GTSNPN and CDR2 SVGIG (reference sequence). With V trimmed by 3 bases and J by 3 bases, 4 bases remained unmatched. CDR3 loop: CAWRRTGSYNEQFF. The DNA of the CDR3 is TGTGCCTGGAGGAGGACAGGGAGCTACAATGAGCAGTTCTTC.

The chain has TRBV2 and TRBJ1-2; 9 nucleotides line up with TRBD1. Trimming took 10 bases from V and 3 from J; bases not matched to a gene: 12. This CDR3 comprises 15 residues. CDR1 and CDR2 (germline): SNHLY, FYNNEI. The CDR3: CANPLDGTGYYGYTF. In DNA, the CDR3 is TGTGCCAACCCCCTTGATGGGACAGGGTACTATGGCTACACCTTC.

The CDR3 protein is CASSPKGANSPLHF. CDR3 bases: TGTGCCAGCAGCCCTAAGGGGGCAAATTCACCCCTCCACTTT. This chain joins TRBV4-2 and TRBJ1-6, with TRBD1 matching over 7 bases. The V gene end was trimmed by 4 bases and the J gene end by 7 bases; junction bases not matched to a gene: 4. CDR1 is LGHNA and CDR2 is YNFKEQ in the germline V gene. This CDR3 comprises 14 residues.

The chain has TRBV27 and TRBJ1-1; maybe TRBD1 (5 bases). Trimming removed 5 bases at V and 0 bases at J, with 7 bases between. There are 13 residues in the CDR3. CDR1 MNHEY and CDR2 SMNVEV come from the germline V gene (reference sequence). The chain's CDR3 is CASSEQVNTEAFF. Here the CDR3 DNA reads TGTGCCAGCAGTGAACAGGTGAACACTGAAGCTTTCTTT.

This chain uses TRBV6-5 with TRBJ1-2; 7 bases are a match to TRBD1. The CDR3 has 14 amino acids. V shed 6 bases and J 5 bases; nucleotides not matched to a gene: 9. Germline V gives CDR1 MNHEY, CDR2 SVGAGI. The CDR3 spells CASRRQGPQYGYTF. DNA of the CDR3: TGTGCCAGCAGAAGACAGGGTCCCCAGTATGGCTACACCTTC.

The chain couples TRBV7-6 to TRBJ2-3; D may be TRBD1 (5 bases). The length of the CDR3 is 16 residues. Trimming cost V 1 base and J 3 bases, with 14 bases left between them. Germline CDR1 and CDR2: SGHVS and FNYEAQ. CDR3 region: CASSLELSKGTDTQYF. CDR3 bases: TGTGCCAGCAGCTTAGAATTGTCTAAGGGGACAGATACGCAGTATTTT.

This clone was picked up a small number of times. V and J are TRBV19 and TRBJ2-1; 9 bases map to TRBD2. The CDR3 is 18 amino acids. The germline CDR1 and CDR2 sequences are LNHDA and SQIVND (reference sequence). V dropped 4 bases and J dropped 8; count of bases not matched to a gene: 18. The chain's CDR3 is CASSNVLGLAFVEHEQFF. DNA for the CDR3: TGTGCCAGTAGTAACGTATTGGGACTAGCTTTCGTTGAGCATGAGCAGTTCTTC.

The chain combines TRBV2 with TRBJ2-2; D possibly corresponds to TRBD1 (5 bases). Germline assignment: CDR1 SNHLY and CDR2 FYNNEI. V lost 1 base and J lost 2, with 8 bases in between. The CDR3 loop spans 15 amino acids. The CDR3, as DNA: TGTGCCAGCAGTGAAGGCAGGGTTAACACCGGGGAGCTGTTTTTT. Its protein is CASSEGRVNTGELFF.

This clone has a handful of counts. The V gene is TRBV4-1, the J gene TRBJ1-5; D not resolved. Trimming pared 4 bases from V and 2 bases from J, leaving 21 bases between. Germline V gene sequence: CDR1 MGHRA, CDR2 YSYEKL. The CDR3 consists of 18 residues. CDR3: CASSRPEGGGTGNQPQHF. CDR3 coding DNA: TGCGCCAGCAGCCGCCCGGAGGGAGGAGGTACGGGCAATCAGCCCCAGCATTTT.